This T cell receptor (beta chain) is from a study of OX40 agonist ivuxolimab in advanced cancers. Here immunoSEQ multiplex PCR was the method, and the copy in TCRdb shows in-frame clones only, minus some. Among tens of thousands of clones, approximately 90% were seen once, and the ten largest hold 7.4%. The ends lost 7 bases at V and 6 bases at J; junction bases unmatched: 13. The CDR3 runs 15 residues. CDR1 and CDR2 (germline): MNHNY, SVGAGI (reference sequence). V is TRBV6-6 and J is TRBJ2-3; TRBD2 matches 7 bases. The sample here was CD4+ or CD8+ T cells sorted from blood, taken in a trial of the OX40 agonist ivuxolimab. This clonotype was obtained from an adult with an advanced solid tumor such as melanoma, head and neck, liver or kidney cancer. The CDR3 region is CASTRLAATVDTQYF. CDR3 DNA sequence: TGTGCCAGCACCCGCCTAGCGGCCACCGTGGATACGCAGTATTTT.